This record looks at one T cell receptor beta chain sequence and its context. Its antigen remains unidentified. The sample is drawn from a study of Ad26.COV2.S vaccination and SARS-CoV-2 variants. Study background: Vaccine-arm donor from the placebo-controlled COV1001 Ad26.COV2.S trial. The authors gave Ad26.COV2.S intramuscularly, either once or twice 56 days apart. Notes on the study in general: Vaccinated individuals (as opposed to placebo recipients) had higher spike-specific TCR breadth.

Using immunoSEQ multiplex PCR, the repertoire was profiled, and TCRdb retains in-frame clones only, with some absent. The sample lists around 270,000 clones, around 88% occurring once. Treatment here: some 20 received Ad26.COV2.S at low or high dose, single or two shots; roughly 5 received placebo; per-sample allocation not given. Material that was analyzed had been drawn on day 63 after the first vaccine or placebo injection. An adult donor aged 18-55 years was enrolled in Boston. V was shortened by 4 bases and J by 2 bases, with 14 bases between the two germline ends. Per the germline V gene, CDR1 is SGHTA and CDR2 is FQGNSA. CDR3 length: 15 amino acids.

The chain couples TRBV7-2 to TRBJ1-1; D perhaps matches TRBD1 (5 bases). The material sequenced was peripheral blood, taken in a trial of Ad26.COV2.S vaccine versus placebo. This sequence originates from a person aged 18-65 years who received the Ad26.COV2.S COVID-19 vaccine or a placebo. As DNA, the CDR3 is TGTGCCAGCAGCTCTCAGGGTACGGCCAACACTGAAGCTTTCTTT. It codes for CASSSQGTANTEAFF. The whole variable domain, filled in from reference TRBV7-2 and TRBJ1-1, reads GAGVSQSPSNKVTEKGKDVELRCDPISGHTALYWYRQSLGQGLEFLIYFQGNSAPDKSGLPSDRFSAERTGGSVSTLTIQRTQQEDSAVYLCASSSQGTANTEAFFGQGTRLTVV.